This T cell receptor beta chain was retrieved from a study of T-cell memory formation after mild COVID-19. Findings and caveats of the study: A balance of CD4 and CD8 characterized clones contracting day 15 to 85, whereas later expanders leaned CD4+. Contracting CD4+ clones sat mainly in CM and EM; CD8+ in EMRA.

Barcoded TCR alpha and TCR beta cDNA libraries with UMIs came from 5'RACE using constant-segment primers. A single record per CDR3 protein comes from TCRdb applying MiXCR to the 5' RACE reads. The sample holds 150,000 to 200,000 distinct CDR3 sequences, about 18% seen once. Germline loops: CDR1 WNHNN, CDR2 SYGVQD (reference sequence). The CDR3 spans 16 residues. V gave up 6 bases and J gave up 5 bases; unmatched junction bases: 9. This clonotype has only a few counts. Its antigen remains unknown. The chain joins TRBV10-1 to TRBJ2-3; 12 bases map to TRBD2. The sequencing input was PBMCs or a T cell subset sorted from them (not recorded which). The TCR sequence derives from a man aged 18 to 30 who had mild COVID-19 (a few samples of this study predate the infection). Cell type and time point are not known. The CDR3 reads CASSPQTSGGKDTQYF. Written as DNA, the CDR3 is TGCGCCAGCAGCCCTCAGACTAGCGGGGGCAAAGATACGCAGTATTTT.